These 2 T cell receptor beta chains share one sample of origin, sequenced in a study of lymphopenia after photon versus proton radiotherapy (dated by TCRdb to between 2018 and 2021). The method behind the library was the immunoSEQ multiplex PCR assay. In TCRdb, the immuneACCESS table is reduced to in-frame sequences with V and J assigned. These tables do not hold every clone; where another copy was compared, an unresolved V gene accounts for under half, and the others remain unexplained. The sample table shows 25,000 to 40,000 clones, and approximately 87% are seen once. Around 13% of the sample is taken by the ten largest. The sequencing here drew on peripheral blood, taken from a patient treated with proton-based radiotherapy. These receptors came from a woman in her seventies with pancreatic cancer.

The chain couples TRBV9 to TRBJ2-1; D tentatively fits TRBD1 or TRBD2 (5 bases each). The CDR3 totals 14 residues. Germline-derived CDR1 and CDR2 are SGDLS and YYNGEE. V was trimmed by 0 bases and J by 8 bases, leaving 12 bases between them. The CDR3: CASSVAAEGHEQFF. The DNA of the CDR3 is TGTGCCAGCAGCGTAGCCGCCGAGGGACATGAGCAGTTCTTC.

The chain couples TRBV28 to TRBJ2-1; 7 nucleotides match TRBD2. The CDR3 runs 19 residues. After removal of 1 base from V and 0 bases from J, the junction contained 12 bases not matched to a gene. The germline V gene encodes CDR1 MDHEN and CDR2 SYDVKM. As DNA, the CDR3 is TGTGCCAGCAGTTTATCTAGCGGAAGGCGCTTCAGCTCCTACAATGAGCAGTTCTTC. This sequence encodes CASSLSSGRRFSSYNEQFF.